This T cell receptor beta chain was captured by sequencing in a study of cytomegalovirus exposure and HLA in healthy donors. The PCR ran on 60 Vbeta and 13 Jbeta primers. Repertoires were generated with immunoSEQ multiplex PCR, while TCRdb's copy carries only in-frame clones and drops some. The sample has more than 110,000 clones; around 80% are singletons. The ends were cut back, 1 base at V and 3 bases at J, with 9 bases in the middle. Germline CDR1 reads SGHTA; CDR2 reads FQGNSA. There are 14 residues in the CDR3. About this clone itself: Antigen specificity is unknown.

Findings and limits, study-wide: V- and J-gene trimming of TCR beta was linked (in a later analysis) to a missense DCLRE1C variant.

The chain recombines TRBV7-2 with TRBJ1-2; unclear D gene. Sequencing was carried out using PBMCs. The receptor comes from a male donor in good health and CMV-seronegative. The DNA of the CDR3 is TGTGCCAGCAGCTTAGGAACGGGATACTATGGCTACACCTTC. Encoded protein: CASSLGTGYYGYTF.